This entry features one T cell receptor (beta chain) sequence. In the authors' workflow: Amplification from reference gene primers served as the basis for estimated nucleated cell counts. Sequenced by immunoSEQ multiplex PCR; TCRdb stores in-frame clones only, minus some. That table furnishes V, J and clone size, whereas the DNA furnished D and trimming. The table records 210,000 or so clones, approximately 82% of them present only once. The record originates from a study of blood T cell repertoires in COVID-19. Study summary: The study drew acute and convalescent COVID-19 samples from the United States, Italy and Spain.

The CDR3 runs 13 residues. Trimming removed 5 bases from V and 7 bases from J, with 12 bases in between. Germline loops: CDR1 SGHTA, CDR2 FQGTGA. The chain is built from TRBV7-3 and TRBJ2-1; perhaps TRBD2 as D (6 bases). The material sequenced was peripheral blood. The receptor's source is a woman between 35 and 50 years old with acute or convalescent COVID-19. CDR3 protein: CASSATRENEQFF. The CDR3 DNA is TGTGCCAGCAGCGCGACTAGGGAAAATGAGCAGTTCTTC.